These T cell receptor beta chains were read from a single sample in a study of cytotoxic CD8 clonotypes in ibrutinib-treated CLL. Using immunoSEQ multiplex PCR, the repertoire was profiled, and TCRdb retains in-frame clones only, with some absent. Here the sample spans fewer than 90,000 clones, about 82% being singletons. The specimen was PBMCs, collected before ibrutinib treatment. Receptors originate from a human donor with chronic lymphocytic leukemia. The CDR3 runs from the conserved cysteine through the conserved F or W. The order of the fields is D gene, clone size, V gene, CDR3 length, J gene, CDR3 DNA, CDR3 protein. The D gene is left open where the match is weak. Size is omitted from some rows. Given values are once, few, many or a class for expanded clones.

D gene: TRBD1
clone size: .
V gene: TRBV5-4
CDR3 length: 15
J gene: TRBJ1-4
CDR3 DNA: TGTGCCAGCAGTTACCCAGGGGGGACTAATGAAAAACTGTTTTTT
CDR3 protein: CASSYPGGTNEKLFF

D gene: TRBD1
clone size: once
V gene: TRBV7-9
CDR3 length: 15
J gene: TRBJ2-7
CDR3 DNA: TGTGCCAGCAGCTTTTCAGGGGGCCCGGCCTACGAGCAGTACTTC
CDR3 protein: CASSFSGGPAYEQYF

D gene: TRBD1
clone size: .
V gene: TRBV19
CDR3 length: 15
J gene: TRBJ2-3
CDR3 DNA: TGTGCCAGTAGTCTAGACAGGGGGCGAACAGATACGCAGTATTTT
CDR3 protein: CASSLDRGRTDTQYF

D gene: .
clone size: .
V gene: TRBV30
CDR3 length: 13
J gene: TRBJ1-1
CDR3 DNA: TGTGCCTGGAGTGCCAGCCCGAACACTGAAGCTTTCTTT
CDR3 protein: CAWSASPNTEAFF

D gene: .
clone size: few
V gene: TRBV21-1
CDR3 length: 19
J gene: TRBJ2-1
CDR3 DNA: TGTGCCAGCAGCAAATTTCCCGGGACTAGCGGGAATACCTACAATGAGCAGTTCTTC
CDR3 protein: CASSKFPGTSGNTYNEQFF

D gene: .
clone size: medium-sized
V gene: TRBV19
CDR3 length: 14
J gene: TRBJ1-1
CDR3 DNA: TGTGCCAGTAGTCCTTCCCGGTCGAACACTGAAGCTTTCTTT
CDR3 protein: CASSPSRSNTEAFF

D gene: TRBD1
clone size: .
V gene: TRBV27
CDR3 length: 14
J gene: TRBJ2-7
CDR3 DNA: TGTGCCAGCAGGCCCGGGACAGGGGCCTACGAGCAGTACTTC
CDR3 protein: CASRPGTGAYEQYF

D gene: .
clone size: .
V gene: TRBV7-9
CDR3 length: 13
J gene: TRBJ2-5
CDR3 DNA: TGTGCCAGCAGCCCGCAAGGGGTCGGGGGCGATGACTTC
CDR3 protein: CASSPQGVGGDDF

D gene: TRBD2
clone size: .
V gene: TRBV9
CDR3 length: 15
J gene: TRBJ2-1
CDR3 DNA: TGTGCCAGCAGCGGATGGGCGGGAGGCGGCAATGAGCAGTTCTTC
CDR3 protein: CASSGWAGGGNEQFF

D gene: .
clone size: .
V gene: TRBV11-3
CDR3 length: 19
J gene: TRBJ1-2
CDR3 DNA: TGTGCCAGCAGCTTGGGGCCCAGCGGAGCAGTTTCCTTTAACTATGGCTACACCTTC
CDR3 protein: CASSLGPSGAVSFNYGYTF

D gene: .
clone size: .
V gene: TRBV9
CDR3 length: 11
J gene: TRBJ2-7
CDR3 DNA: TGTGCCAGCAGCGCAGGGCCCGAGCAGTACTTC
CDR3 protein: CASSAGPEQYF

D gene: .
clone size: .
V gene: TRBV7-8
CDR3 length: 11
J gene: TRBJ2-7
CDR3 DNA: TGTGCCGGGGGCGATAACTACGAGCAGTACTTC
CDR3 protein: CAGGDNYEQYF

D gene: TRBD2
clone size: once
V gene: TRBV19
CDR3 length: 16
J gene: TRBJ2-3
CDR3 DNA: TGTGCCAGTAGTACCGGGACTAGCGGACTCACAGATACGCAGTATTTT
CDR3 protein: CASSTGTSGLTDTQYF

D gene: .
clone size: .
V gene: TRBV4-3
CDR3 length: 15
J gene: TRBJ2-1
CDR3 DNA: TGCGCCAGCAGCCAAGATCCAGGGCCCTACAATGAGCAGTTCTTC
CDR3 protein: CASSQDPGPYNEQFF

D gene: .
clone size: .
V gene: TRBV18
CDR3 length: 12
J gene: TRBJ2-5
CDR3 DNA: TGTGCCAGCTCACCATTACCAGAGACCCAGTACTTC
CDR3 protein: CASSPLPETQYF

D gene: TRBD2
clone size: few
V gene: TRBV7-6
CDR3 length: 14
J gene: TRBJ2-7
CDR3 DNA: TGTGCCAGCAGCTTAGCAGGAGCGGGAGGGCCCCGTTACTTC
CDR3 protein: CASSLAGAGGPRYF

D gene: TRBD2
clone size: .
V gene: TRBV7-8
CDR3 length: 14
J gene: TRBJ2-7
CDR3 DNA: TGTGCCAGCAGCTTCGGCGGGAGGGCTCGCGAGCAGTACTTC
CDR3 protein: CASSFGGRAREQYF

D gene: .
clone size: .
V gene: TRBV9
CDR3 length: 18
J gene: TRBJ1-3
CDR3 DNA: TGTGCCAGCAGCGGTCAGCACCCGACAGGCACCTCTGGAAACACCATATATTTT
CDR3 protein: CASSGQHPTGTSGNTIYF

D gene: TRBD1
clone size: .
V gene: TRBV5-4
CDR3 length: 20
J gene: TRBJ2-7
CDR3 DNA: TGTGCCAGCAGCTCTCGGGGCCCCGGGACAGGTACCACAGGGGCCTACGAGCAGTACTTC
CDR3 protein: CASSSRGPGTGTTGAYEQYF

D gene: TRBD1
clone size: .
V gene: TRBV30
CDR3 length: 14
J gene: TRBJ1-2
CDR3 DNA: TGTGCCTGGAGTGTAAGTGTCCAGGGGGGCGGCTACACCTTC
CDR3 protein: CAWSVSVQGGGYTF

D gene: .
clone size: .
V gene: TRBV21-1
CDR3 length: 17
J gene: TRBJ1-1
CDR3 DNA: TGTGCCAGCAGCAAAGGCGCAGGGAGGTGGAAAAGCACTGAAGCTTTCTTT
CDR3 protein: CASSKGAGRWKSTEAFF

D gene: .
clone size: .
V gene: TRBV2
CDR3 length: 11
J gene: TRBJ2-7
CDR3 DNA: TGTGCAGCCAGGAGTTTCGGAGAGCAGTACTTC
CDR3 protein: CAARSFGEQYF

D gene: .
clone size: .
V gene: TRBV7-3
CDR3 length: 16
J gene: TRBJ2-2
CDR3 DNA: TGTGCCAGCAGGTCTGAGGCCGCTTTTACCGCCGGGGAGCTGTTTTTT
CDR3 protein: CASRSEAAFTAGELFF

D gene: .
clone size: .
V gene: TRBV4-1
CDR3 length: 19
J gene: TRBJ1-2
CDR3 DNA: TGCGCCAGCAGCCAAGATTGGGGGCGTACAGGGATGAGGGCTAATGGCTACACCTTC
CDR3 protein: CASSQDWGRTGMRANGYTF

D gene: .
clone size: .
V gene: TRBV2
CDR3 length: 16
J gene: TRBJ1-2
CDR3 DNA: TGTGCCAGCAGTGAAAGTATGGGGGGCTTTCACTATGGCTACACCTTC
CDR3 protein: CASSESMGGFHYGYTF

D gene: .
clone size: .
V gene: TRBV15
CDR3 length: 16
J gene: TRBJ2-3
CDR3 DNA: TGTGCCACCAGCAGAGATCCAGTGACTAGCACAGATACGCAGTATTTT
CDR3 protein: CATSRDPVTSTDTQYF

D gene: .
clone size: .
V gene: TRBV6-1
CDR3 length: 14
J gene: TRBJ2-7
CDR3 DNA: TGTGCCAGCTTCCTTTCCGGTTACGACTACGAGCAGTACTTC
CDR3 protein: CASFLSGYDYEQYF

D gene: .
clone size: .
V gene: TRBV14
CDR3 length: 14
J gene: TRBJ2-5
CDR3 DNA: TGTGCCAGCGCCAACTCAGGGCGGCAAGAGACCCAGTACTTC
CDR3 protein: CASANSGRQETQYF

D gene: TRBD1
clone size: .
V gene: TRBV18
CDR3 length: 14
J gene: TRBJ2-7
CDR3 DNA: TGTGCCAGCTCACTAGGGACAGGGGGCTACGAGCAGTACTTC
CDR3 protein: CASSLGTGGYEQYF

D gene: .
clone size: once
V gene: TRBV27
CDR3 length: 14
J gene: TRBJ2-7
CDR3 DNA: TGTGCCAGCAGTTTATCGAGACTTACCTACGAGCAGTACTTC
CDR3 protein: CASSLSRLTYEQYF

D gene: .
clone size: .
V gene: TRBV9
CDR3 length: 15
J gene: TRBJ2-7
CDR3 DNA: TGTGCCAGCAGCGTCGACCAGGGGAATTATGGCGAGCAGTACTTC
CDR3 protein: CASSVDQGNYGEQYF

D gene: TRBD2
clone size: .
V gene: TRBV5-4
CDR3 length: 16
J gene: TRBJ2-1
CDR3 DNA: TGTGCCAGCAGCTTGGTAGCGGGACCTTCTGGCAATGAGCAGTTCTTC
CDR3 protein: CASSLVAGPSGNEQFF

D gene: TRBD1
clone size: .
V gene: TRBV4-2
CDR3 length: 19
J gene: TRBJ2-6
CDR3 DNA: TGTGCCAGCAGCCAGGATGACAGGGTCTCGTCTGCTGGGGCCAACGTCCTGACTTTC
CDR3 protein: CASSQDDRVSSAGANVLTF

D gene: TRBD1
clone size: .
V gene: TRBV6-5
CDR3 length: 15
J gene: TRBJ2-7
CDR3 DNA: TGTGCCAGCAGTTACCTGGGGGACAGCTATCGCAAGCAGTACTTC
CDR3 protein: CASSYLGDSYRKQYF

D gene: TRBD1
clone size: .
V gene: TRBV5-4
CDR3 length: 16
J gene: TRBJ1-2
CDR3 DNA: TGTGCCAGCAGCTTGTTGGCAGGGGGATTAAAAAATGGCTACACCTTC
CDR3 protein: CASSLLAGGLKNGYTF

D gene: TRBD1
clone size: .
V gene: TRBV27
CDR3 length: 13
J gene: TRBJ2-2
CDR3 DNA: TGTGCCAGCAGTGGGACAGGGCCCGGGGAGCTGTTTTTT
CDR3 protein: CASSGTGPGELFF

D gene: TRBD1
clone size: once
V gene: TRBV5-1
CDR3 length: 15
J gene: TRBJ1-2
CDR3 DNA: TGCGCCAGCAGCGAGGGGGCCTCCTCTCTCTATGGCTACACCTTC
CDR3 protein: CASSEGASSLYGYTF

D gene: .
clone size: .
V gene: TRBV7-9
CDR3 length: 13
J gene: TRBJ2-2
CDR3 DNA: TGTGCCAGCAGCTCCTTGAACACCGGGGAGCTGTTTTTT
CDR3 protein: CASSSLNTGELFF

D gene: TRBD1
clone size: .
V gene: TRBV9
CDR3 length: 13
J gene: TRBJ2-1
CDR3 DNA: TGTGCCAGCAGCGTGCAGGGGGAAGGGGAGCAGTTCTTC
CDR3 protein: CASSVQGEGEQFF

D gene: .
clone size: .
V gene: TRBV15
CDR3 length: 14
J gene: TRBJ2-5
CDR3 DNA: TGTGCCACCAGCAGAGAGGAGGGCGGGGAGACCCAGTACTTC
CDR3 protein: CATSREEGGETQYF

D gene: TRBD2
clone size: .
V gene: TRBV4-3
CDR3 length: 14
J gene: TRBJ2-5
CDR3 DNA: TGCGCCAGCAGCCAAGCGAGCGGGAGAAAGACCCAGTACTTC
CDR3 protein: CASSQASGRKTQYF

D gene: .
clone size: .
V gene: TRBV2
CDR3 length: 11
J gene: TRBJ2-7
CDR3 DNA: TGTGCCAGCAGTGGCGGCTACGAGCAGTACTTC
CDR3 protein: CASSGGYEQYF

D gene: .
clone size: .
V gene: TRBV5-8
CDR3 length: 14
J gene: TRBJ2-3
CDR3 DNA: TGTGCCAGCAGCTTGCGCCGTGGCACAGATACGCAGTATTTT
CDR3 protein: CASSLRRGTDTQYF

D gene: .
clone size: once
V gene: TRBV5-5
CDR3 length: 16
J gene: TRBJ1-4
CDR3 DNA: TGTGCCAGCAGCTTGGGGGGGCCGGGTCGTAATGAAAAACTGTTTTTT
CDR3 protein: CASSLGGPGRNEKLFF

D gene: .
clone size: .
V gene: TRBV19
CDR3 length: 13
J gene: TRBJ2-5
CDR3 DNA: TGTGCCAGTAGTAGTATACATCACGAGACCCAGTACTTC
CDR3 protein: CASSSIHHETQYF